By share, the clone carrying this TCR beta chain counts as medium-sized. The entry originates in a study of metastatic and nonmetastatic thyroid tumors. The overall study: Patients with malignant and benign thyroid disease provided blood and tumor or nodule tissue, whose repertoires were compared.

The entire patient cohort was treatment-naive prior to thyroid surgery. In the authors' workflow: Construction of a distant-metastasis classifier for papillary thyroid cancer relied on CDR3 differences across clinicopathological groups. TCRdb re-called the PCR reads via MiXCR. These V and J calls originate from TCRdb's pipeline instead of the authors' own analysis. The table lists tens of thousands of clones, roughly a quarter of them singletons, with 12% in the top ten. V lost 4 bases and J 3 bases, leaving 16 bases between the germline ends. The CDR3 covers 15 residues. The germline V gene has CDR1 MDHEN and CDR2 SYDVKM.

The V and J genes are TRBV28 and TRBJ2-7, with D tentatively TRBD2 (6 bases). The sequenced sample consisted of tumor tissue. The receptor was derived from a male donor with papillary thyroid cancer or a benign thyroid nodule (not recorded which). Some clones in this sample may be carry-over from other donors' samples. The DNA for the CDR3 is TGTGCCAGCAGTTATCGGTGGCGGGGTGGCTACGAGCAGTACTTC. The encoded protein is CASSYRWRGGYEQYF.